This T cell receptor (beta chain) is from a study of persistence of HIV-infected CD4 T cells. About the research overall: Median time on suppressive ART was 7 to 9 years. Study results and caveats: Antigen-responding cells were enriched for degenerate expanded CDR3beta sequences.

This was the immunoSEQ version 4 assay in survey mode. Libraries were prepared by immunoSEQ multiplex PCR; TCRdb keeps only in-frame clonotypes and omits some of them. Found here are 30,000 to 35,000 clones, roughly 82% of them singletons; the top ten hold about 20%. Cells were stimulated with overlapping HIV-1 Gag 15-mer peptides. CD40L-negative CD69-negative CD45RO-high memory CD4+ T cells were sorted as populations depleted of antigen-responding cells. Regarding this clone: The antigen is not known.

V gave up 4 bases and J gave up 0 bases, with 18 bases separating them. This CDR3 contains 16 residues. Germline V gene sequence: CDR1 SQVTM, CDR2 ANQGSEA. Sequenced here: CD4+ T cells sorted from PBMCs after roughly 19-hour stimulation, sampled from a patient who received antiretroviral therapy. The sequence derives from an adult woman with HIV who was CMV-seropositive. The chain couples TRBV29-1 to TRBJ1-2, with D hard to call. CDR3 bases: TGCAGCGTTGGACATCATGGAGGTACTCCTAACTATGGCTACACCTTC. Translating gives CSVGHHGGTPNYGYTF.